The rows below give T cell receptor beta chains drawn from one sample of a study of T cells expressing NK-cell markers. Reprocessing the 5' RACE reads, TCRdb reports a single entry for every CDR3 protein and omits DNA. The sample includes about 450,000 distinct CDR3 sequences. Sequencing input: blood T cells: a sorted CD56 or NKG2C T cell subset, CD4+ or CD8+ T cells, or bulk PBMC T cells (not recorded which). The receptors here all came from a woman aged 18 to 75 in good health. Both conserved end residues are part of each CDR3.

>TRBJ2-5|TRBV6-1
CASSAAQVQETQYF
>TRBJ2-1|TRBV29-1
CSAIQGSYNEQFF
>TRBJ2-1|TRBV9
CASSVDGGRGEQFF
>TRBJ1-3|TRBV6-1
CAITPGTHSGNTIYF
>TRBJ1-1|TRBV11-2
CASSLDGDRGGTEAFF
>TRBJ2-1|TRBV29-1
CSASGQPVRTNEQFF
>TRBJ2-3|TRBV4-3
CASSQDRTDTQYF
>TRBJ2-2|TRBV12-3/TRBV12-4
CAVKQGWVPGELFF
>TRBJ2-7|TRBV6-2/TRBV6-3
CASSYLGTENEQYF
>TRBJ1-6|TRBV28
CASSLGSEYNSPLHF
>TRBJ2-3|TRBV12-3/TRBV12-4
CASSPGLAVGYTDTQYF
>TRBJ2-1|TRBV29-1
CSVRPGLAGSYNEQFF
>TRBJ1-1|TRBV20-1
CSAEQARGPGEAFF
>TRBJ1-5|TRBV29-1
CSVEDFWGNQPQHF
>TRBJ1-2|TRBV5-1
CASSPSTGEVYGYTF
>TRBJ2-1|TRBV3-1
CASSQGGEYNEQFF
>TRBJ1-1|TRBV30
CAWSTATHRNTEAFF
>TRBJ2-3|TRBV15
CATSRVGTGVGDTQYF
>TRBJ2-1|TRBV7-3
CASSLRSGPSTSVEQFF
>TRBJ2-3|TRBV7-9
CASSLDAGTDTQYF
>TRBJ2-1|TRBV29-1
CSGRHYAGYNEQFF
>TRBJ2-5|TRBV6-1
CASSPGQTSQETQYF
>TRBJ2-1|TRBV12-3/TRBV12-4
CATNSETGQFF
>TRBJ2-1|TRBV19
CASSITATYNEQFF
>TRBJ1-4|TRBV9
CASSEAGNEKLFF
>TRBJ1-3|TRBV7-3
CASSSAFGNTIYF
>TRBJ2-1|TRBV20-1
CSAVGGGAGLGQFF
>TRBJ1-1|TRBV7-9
CASSYRNKLGGPEAFF
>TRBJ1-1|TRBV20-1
CSAPGRGRTEAFF
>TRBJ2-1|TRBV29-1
CSVEPNLAGGLYNEQFF
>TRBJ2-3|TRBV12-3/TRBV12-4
CASSLVVRGSTDTQYF
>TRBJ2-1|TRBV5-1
CASSFPERGAYNEQFF
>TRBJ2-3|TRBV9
CASTKGDYTPDTQYF
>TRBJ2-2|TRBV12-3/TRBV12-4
CASSLGTATGELFF
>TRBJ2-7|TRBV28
CASSLGPGPGYEQYF
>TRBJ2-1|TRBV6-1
CASKDLADNEQFF
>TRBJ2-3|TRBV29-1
CSVTPLAGTDTQYF
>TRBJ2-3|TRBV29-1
CSARTGRTDTQYF
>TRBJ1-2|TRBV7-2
CASSSGGGLIYGYTF
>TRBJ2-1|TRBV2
CASSTPGLAGRYNEQFF
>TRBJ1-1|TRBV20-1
CSARGQLNTEAFF
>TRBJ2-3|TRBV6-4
CASSDGGGDTDTQYF